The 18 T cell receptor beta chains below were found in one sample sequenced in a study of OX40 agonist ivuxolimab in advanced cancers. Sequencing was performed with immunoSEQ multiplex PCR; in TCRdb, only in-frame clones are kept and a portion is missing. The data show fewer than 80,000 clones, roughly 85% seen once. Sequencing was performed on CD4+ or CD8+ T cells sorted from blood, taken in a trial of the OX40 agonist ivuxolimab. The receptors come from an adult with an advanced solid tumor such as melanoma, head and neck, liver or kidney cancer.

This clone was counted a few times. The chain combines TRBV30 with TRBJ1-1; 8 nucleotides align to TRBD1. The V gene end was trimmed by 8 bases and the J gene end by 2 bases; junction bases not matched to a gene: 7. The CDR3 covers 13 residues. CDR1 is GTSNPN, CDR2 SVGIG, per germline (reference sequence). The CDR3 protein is CAARTGINTEAFF. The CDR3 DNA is TGTGCCGCCCGGACAGGGATTAACACTGAAGCTTTCTTT.

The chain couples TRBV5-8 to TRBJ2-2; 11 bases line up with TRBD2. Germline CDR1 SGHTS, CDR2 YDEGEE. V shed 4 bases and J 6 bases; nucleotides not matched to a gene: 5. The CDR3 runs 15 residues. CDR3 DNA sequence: TGTGCCAGCAGCCTCCTAGCGGGAGGAGCCGGGGAGCTGTTTTTT. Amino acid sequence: CASSLLAGGAGELFF.

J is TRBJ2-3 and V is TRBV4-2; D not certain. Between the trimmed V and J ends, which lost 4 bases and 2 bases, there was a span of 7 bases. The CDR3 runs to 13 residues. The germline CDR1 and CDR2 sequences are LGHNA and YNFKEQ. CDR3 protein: CASSPWDTDTQYF. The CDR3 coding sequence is TGTGCCAGCAGCCCGTGGGACACAGATACGCAGTATTTT.

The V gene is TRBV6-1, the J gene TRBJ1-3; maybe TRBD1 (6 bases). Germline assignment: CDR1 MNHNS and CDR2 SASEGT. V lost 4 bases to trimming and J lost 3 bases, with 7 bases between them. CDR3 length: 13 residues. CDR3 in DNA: TGTGCCAGCAGTGTGGACAGTGGAAACACCATATATTTT. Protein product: CASSVDSGNTIYF.

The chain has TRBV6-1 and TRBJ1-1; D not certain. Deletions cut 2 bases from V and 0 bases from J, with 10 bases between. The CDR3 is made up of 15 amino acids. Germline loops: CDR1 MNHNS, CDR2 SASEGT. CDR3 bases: TGTGCCAGCAGTGAATCCGGAGTTATGAACACTGAAGCTTTCTTT. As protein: CASSESGVMNTEAFF.

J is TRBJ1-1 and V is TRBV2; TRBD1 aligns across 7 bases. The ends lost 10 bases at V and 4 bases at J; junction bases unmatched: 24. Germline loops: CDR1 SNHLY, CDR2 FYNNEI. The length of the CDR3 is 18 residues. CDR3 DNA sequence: TGTGCCACATCAACGCAGGGGGGGGGCCTCGCGAGGGTCACTGAAGCTTTCTTT. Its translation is CATSTQGGGLARVTEAFF.

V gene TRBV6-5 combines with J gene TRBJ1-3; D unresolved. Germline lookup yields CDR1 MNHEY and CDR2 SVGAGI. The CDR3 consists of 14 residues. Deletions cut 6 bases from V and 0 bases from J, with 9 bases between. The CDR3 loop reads CASRTTSSGNTIYF. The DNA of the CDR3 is TGTGCCAGCAGAACGACAAGCTCTGGAAACACCATATATTTT.

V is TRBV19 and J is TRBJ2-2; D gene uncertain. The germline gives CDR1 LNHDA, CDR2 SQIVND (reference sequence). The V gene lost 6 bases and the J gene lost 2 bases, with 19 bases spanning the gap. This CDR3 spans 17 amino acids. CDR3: CASSKLFPTANTGELFF. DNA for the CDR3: TGTGCCAGTAGCAAATTGTTCCCCACGGCAAACACCGGGGAGCTGTTTTTT.

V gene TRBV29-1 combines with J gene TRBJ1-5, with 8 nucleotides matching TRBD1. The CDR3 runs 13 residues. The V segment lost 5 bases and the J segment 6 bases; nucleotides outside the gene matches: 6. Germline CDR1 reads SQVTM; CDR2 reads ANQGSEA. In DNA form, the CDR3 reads TGCAGCGTTAACCCAGGGGGCGGTCAGCCCCAGCATTTT. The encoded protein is CSVNPGGGQPQHF.

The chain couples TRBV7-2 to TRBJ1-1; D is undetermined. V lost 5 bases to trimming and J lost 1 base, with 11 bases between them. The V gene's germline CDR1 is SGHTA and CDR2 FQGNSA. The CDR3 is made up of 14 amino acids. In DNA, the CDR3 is TGTGCCAGCAGCGCCAATCCAGAGAACACTGAAGCTTTCTTT. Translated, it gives CASSANPENTEAFF.

CDR3 sequence (DNA): TGCGCCAGCAGCAGGGGACTAGCGGGAGATCAGTTCTTC. This translates into CASSRGLAGDQFF. The rearrangement links TRBV5-1 to TRBJ2-1; 14 bases match TRBD2. The CDR3 is 13 amino acids. The V segment lost 4 bases and the J segment 13 bases; nucleotides outside the gene matches: 4. Germline CDR1 reads SGHRS; CDR2 reads YFSETQ.

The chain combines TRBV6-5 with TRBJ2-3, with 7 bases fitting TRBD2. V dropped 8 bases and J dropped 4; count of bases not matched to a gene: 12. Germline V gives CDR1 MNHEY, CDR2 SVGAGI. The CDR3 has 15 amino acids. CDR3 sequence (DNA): TGTGCCAGCCGATGGGGCCTAGCGGTTTCAGATACGCAGTATTTT. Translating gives CASRWGLAVSDTQYF.

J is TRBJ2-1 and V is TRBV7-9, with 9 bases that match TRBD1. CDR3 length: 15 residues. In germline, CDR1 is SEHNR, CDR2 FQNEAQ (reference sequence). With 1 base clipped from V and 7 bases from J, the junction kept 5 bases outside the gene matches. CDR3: CASSLVGQGWNEQFF. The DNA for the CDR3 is TGTGCCAGCAGCTTAGTGGGACAGGGCTGGAATGAGCAGTTCTTC.

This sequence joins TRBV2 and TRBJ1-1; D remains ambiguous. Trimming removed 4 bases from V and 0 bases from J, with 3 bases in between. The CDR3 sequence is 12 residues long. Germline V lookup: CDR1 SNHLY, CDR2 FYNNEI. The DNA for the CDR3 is TGTGCCAGCAGTGGCCTGAACACTGAAGCTTTCTTT. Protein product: CASSGLNTEAFF.

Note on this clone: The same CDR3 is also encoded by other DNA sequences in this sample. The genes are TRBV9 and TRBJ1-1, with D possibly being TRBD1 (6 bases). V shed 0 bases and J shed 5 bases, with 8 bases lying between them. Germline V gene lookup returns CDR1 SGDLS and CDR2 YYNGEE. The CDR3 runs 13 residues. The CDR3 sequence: CASSVGGATEAFF. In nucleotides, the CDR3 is TGTGCCAGCAGCGTAGGGGGGGCGACTGAAGCTTTCTTT.

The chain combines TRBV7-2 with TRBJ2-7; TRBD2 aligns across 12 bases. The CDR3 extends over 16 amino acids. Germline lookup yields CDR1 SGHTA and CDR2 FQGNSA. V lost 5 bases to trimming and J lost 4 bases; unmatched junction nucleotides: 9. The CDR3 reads CASSGLPTSGSYEQYF. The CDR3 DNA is TGTGCCAGCAGCGGACTTCCGACTAGCGGGAGTTACGAGCAGTACTTC.

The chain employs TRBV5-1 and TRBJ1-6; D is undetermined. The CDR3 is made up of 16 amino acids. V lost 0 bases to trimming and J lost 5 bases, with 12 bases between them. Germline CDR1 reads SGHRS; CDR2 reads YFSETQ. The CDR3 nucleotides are TGCGCCAGCAGCTTGGGGTCAGGTCTAGATAATTCACCCCTCCACTTT. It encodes CASSLGSGLDNSPLHF.

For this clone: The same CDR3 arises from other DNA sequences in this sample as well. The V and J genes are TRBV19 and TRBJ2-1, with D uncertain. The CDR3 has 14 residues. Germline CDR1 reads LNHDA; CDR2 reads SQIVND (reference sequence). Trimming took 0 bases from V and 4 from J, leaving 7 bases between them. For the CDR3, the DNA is TGTGCCAGTAGTATAGAACGCAGTTACAATGAGCAGTTCTTC. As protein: CASSIERSYNEQFF. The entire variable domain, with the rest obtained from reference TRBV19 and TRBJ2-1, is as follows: DGGITQSPKYLFRKEGQNVTLSCEQNLNHDAMYWYRQDPGQGLRLIYYSQIVNDFQKGDIAEGYSVSREKKESFPLTVTSAQKNPTAFYLCASSIERSYNEQFFGPGTRLTVL.